This T cell receptor beta chain was profiled in a study of blood T cells in healthy people across ages. CDR1 and CDR2 (germline): MNHEY, SVGEGT. This CDR3 has 14 amino acids. The V end lost 6 bases, the J end lost 5 bases, and 17 bases lay between the germline ends. Sample-barcoded 5' priming and a J-beta primer mix drove a second PCR of 7 to 11 cycles. One entry per CDR3 protein results from TCRdb running MiXCR on the 5' RACE reads. The sample records 600,000 to 800,000 distinct CDR3 sequences, 20% to 25% being singletons. J is TRBJ2-7 and V is TRBV6-2 or TRBV6-3, with D hard to call. The sample consisted of blood. The origin of this receptor is a man in his 70s in good health. The CDR3 sequence is CASRRWAQLNEQYF. Here the CDR3 DNA reads TGTGCCAGCAGGCGGTGGGCTCAACTAAACGAGCAGTACTTC.